This T cell receptor (beta chain) emerged from a study of cytomegalovirus exposure and HLA in healthy donors. Study-level findings and limits: Looking again later, the authors saw that most CMV-associated TCR beta chains seemed HLA-restricted.

This CDR3 region has 14 residues. The junction had 3 bases not matched to a gene; V was cut back by 6 bases and J by 2 bases. The germline V gene has CDR1 MDHEN and CDR2 SYDVKM. With respect to this clone: The antigen is undetermined.

The donors, nominally healthy at sampling, likely had unrecorded immune exposures. 13 Jbeta primers and 60 Vbeta primers were used for the PCR. Repertoires were generated with immunoSEQ multiplex PCR, while TCRdb's copy carries only in-frame clones and drops some. The table has about 120,000 clones, over 60% seen once. The sequence came from a young man in good health and CMV-seropositive. Sequencing input: PBMCs. This sequence joins TRBV28 and TRBJ2-3, with 9 nucleotides matching TRBD2. The CDR3 loop reads CASRLAGSTDTQYF. In DNA, the CDR3 is TGTGCCAGCAGGCTAGCGGGGTCCACAGATACGCAGTATTTT.